This entry describes one T cell receptor (beta chain). Its antigen is undetermined. This clone may be a read error of a much larger clone one base away. The record originates from a study of T-cell memory formation after mild COVID-19. Study findings and constraints: Pre-infection memory already had some responding clones, implying cross-reactive memory joined.

Each CDR3 protein gets one entry after TCRdb re-called the 5' RACE reads with MiXCR. The top ten clones hold roughly 8.3% of a sample with 500,000 to 650,000 distinct CDR3 sequences, roughly 21% of them seen once. The CDR3 extends over 14 amino acids. V lost 2 bases, J lost 1 base, and 7 bases lay in between. The J gene is TRBJ2-3, the V gene TRBV12-3 or TRBV12-4, with D perhaps TRBD2 (5 bases). The source of this sequence is an adult woman who had mild COVID-19 (a few samples of this study predate the infection). Cell type and time point are not known. The sequencing sample was made of PBMCs or a T cell subset sorted from them (not recorded which). The CDR3 DNA follows: TGTGCCAGCAGTTTATTGCGGGGCACAGATACGCAGTATTTT. Translation gives CASSLLRGTDTQYF.